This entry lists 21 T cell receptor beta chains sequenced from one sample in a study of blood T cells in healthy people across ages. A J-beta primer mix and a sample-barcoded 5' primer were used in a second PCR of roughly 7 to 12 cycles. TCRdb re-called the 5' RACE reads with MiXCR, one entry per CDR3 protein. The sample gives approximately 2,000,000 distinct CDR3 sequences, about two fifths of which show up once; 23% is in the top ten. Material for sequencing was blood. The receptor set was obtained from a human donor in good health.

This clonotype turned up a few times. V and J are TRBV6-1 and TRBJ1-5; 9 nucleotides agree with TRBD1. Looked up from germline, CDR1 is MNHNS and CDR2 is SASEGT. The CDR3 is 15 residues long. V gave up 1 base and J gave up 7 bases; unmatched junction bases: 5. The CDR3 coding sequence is TGTGCCAGCAGTGAAGGGTACAGGGGGCGACAGCCCCAGCATTTT. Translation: CASSEGYRGRQPQHF.

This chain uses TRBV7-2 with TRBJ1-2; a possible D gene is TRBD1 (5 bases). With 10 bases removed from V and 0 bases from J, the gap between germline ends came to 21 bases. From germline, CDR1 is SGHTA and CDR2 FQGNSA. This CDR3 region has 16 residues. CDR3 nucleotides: TGTGCCACCGACAGCCGTATGGACCAATCTAACTATGGCTACACCTTC. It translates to CATDSRMDQSNYGYTF.

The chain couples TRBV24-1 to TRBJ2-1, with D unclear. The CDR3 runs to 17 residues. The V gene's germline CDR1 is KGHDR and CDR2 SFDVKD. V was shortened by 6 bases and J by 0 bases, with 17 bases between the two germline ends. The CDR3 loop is CATSYGCLAPSYNEQFF. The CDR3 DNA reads TGTGCCACCAGTTATGGGTGCTTGGCTCCCTCCTACAATGAGCAGTTCTTC.

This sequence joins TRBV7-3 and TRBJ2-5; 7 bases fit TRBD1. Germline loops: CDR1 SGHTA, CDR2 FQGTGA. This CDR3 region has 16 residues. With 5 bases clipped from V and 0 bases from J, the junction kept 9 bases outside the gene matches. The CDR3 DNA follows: TGTGCCAGCAGCCAAGGGGCGACAGGGCACCAAGAGACCCAGTACTTC. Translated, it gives CASSQGATGHQETQYF.

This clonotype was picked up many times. The CDR3 bases are TGTGCCACCCAGCTCGGGGGGGCCACAGATACGCAGTATTTT. This gives the protein CATQLGGATDTQYF. This chain joins TRBV7-2 and TRBJ2-3; 8 positions match TRBD2. V lost 10 bases to trimming and J lost 2 bases; unmatched junction nucleotides: 8. From germline, CDR1 is SGHTA and CDR2 FQGNSA. The length of the CDR3 is 14 residues.

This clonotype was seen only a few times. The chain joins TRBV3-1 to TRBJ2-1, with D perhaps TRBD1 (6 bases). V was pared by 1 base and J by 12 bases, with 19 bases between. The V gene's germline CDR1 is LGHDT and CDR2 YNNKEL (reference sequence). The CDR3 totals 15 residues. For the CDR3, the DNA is TGTGCCAGCAGCCAAGGCCACAGGGTAGTCGTGCGGCAGTTCTTC. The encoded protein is CASSQGHRVVVRQFF.

The CDR3 region has the DNA TGCAGTGCCCCCGGAACGGGGTACACTGAAGCTTTCTTT. Its translation is CSAPGTGYTEAFF. The chain recombines TRBV20-1 with TRBJ1-1; D not certain. The CDR3 spans 13 residues. Germline V gene lookup returns CDR1 DFQATT and CDR2 SNEGSKA (reference sequence). With 6 bases removed from V and 3 bases from J, the gap between germline ends came to 14 bases.

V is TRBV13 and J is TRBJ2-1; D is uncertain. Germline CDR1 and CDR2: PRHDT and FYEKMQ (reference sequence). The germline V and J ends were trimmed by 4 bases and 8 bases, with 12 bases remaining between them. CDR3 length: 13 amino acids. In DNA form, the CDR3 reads TGTGCCAGCAGCTCCGACTCGGGCGATGAGCAGTTCTTC. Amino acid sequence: CASSSDSGDEQFF.

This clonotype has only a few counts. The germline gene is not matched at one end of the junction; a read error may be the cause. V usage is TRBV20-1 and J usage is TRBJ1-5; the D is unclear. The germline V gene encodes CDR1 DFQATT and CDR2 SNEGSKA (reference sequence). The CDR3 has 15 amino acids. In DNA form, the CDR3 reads TGCAGTGCTAGACGCGGACGATATAGCAGTCAGCCCCAGCATTTT. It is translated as CSARRGRYSSQPQHF.

In nucleotides, the CDR3 is TGCGCCAGCAGCCGTCCCTTGGGGGGGGTCACAGATACGCAGTATTTT. The encoded protein is CASSRPLGGVTDTQYF. V usage is TRBV4-1 and J usage is TRBJ2-3; 7 bases fit TRBD2. Germline V gene lookup returns CDR1 MGHRA and CDR2 YSYEKL. Trimming cost V 4 bases and J 2 bases; bases outside gene matches: 9. The CDR3 consists of 16 residues.

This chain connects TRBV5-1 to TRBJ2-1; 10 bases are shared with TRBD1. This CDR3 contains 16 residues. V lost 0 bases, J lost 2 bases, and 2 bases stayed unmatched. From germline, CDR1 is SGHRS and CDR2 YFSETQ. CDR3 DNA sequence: TGCGCCAGCAGCTTGGGACAGGGGGCACCCTACAATGAGCAGTTCTTC. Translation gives CASSLGQGAPYNEQFF.

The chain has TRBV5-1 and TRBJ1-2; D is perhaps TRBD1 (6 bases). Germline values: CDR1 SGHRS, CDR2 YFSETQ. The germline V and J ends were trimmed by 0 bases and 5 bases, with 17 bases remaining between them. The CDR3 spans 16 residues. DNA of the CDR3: TGCGCCAGCAGCTTGGGCAGGGGAGGCCAATTATATGGCTACACCTTC. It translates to CASSLGRGGQLYGYTF.

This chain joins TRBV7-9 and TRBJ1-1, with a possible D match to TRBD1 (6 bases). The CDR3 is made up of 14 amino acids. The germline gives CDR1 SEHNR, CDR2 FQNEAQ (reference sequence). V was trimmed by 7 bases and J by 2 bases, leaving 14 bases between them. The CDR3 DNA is TGTGCCAGCAACTTCGGGGGGGCAAACACTGAAGCTTTCTTT. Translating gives CASNFGGANTEAFF.

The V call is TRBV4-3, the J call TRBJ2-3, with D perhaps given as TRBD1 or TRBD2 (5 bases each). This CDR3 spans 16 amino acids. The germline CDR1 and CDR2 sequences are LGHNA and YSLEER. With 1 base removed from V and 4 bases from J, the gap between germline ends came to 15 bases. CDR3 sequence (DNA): TGCGCCAGCAGCCAAGGGACATCCTCGGGGCCAGATACGCAGTATTTT. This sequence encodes CASSQGTSSGPDTQYF.

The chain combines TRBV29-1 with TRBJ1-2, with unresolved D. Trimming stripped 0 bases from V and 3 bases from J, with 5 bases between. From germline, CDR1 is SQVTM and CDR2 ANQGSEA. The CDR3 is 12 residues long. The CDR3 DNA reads TGCAGCGTTGAAGATCGGGACTATGGCTACACCTTC. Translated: CSVEDRDYGYTF.

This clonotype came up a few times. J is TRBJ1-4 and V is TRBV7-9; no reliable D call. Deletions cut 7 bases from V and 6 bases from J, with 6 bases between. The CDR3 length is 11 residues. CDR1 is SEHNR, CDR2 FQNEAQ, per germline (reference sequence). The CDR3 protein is CASTLYEKLFF. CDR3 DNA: TGTGCCAGCACTCTTTATGAAAAACTGTTTTTT.

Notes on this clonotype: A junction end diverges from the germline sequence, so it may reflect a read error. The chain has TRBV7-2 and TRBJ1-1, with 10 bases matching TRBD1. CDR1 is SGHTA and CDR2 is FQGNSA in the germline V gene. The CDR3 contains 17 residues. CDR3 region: CASSFRTGGTSSPEAFF. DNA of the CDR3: TGCGCCAGCAGCTTCAGGACAGGGGGGACTTCGAGCCCTGAAGCTTTCTTT.

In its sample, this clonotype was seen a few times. This CDR3 is CASSFRAPPNEQFF. The CDR3 DNA reads as TGTGCCAGCAGCTTTAGGGCCCCTCCTAATGAGCAGTTCTTC. The chain carries TRBV7-2 and TRBJ2-1, with no clear D. CDR1 and CDR2 (germline): SGHTA, FQGNSA. The V gene lost 3 bases and the J gene lost 7 bases, with 13 bases spanning the gap. The CDR3 has 14 residues.

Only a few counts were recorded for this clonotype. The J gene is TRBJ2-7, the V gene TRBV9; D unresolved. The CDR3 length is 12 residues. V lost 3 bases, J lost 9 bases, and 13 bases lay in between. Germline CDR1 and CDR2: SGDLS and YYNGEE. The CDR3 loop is CASSGDLQSQYF. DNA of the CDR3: TGTGCCAGCAGCGGTGATCTACAGTCGCAGTACTTC.

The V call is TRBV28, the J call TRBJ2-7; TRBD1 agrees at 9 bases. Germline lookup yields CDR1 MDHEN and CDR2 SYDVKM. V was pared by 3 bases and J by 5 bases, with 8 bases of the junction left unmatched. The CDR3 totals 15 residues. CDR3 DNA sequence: TGTGCCAGCAGTTTGTACAACAGGGGGCGGAACGAGCAGTACTTC. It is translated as CASSLYNRGRNEQYF.

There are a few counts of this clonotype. This CDR3 is CASSQDLFTDTQYF. Here the CDR3 DNA reads TGCGCCAGCAGCCAAGATCTATTCACAGATACGCAGTATTTT. The genes are TRBV4-3 and TRBJ2-3; D remains unclear. Germline V gives CDR1 LGHNA, CDR2 YSLEER. V lost 0 bases and J lost 2, with 6 bases in between. The length of the CDR3 is 14 residues.